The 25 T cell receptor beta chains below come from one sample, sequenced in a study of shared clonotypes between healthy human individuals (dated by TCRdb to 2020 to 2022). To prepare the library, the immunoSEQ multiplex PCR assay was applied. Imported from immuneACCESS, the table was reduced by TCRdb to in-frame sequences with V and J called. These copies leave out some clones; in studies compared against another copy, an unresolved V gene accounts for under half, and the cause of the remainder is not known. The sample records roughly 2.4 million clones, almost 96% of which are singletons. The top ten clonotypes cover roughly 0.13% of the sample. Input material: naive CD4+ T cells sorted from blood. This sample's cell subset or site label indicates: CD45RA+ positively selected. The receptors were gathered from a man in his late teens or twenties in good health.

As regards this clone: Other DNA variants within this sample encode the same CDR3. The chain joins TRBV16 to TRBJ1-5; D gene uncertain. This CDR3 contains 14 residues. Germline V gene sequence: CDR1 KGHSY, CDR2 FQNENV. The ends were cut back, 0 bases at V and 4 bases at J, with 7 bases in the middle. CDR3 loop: CASSQSVGNQPQHF. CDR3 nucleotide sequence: TGTGCCAGCAGCCAATCGGTAGGAAATCAGCCCCAGCATTTT.

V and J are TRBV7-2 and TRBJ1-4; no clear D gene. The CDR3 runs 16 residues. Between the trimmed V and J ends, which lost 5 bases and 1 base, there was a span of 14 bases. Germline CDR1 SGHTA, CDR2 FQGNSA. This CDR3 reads CASSNRAGGTNEKLFF. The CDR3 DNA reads TGTGCCAGCAGCAATAGGGCCGGCGGAACTAATGAAAAACTGTTTTTT.

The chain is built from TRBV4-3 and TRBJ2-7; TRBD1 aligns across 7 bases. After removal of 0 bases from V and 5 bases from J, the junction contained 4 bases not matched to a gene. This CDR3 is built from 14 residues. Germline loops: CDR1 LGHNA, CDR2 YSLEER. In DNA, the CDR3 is TGCGCCAGCAGCCAAGATGGGACAGTCAACGAGCAGTACTTC. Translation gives CASSQDGTVNEQYF.

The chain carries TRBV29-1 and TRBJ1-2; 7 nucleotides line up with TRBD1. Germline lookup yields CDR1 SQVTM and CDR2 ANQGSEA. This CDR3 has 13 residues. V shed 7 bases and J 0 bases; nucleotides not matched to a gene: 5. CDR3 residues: CSGGQVANYGYTF. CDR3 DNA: TGCAGCGGCGGACAGGTAGCTAACTATGGCTACACCTTC. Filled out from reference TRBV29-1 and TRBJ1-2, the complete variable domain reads SAVISQKPSRDICQRGTSLTIQCQVDSQVTMMFWYRQQPGQSLTLIATANQGSEATYESGFVIDKFPISRPNLTFSTLTVSNMSPEDSSIYLCSGGQVANYGYTFGSGTRLTVV.

CDR3 DNA sequence: TGTGCCAGCAGTGAATTGGGCAGGGTCAGCAATTCACCCCTCCACTTT. The encoded protein is CASSELGRVSNSPLHF. The chain has TRBV2 and TRBJ1-6; D is possibly TRBD1 (5 bases). Germline CDR1 is SNHLY and CDR2 is FYNNEI. The CDR3 runs to 16 residues. V was cut by 2 bases and J by 7 bases, with 15 bases left in between.

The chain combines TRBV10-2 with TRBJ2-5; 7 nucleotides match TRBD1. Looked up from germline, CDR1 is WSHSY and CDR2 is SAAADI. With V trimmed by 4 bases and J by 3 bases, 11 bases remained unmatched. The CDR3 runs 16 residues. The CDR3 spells CASSGSRGSIKETQYF. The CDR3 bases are TGCGCCAGCAGTGGTAGCAGGGGGAGTATTAAAGAGACCCAGTACTTC.

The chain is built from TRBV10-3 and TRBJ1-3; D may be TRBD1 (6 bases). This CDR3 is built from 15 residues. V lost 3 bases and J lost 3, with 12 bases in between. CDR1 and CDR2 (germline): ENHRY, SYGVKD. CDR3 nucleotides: TGTGCCATCAGTGAACACACAGGGAATGGAAACACCATATATTTT. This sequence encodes CAISEHTGNGNTIYF.

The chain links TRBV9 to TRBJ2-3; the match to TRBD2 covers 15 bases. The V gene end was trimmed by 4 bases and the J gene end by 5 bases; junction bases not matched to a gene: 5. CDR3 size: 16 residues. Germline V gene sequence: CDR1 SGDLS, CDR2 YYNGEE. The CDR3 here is CASSTGLAGGQDTQYF. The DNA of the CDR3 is TGTGCCAGCAGCACCGGACTAGCGGGGGGGCAAGATACGCAGTATTTT.

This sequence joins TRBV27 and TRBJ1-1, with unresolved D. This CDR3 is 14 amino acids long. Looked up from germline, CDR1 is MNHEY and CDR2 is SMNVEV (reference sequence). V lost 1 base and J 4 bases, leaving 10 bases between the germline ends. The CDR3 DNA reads TGTGCCAGCAGTTTATTCCGGACTGCCACTGAAGCTTTCTTT. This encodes CASSLFRTATEAFF.

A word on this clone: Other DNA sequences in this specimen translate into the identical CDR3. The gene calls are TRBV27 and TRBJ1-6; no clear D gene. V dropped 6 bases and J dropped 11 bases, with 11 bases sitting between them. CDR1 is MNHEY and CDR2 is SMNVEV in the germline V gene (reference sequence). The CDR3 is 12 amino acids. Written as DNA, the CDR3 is TGTGCCAGCAGCCTCACCGGGGCACCCCTCCACTTT. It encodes CASSLTGAPLHF.

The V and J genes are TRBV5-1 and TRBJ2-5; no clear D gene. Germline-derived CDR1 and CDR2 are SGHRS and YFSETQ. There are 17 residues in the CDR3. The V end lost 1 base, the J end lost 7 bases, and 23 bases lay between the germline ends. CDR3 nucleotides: TGCGCCAGCAGCTTGACCGATCGGGCTGGCCTTGGCGTGACCCAGTACTTC. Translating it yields CASSLTDRAGLGVTQYF.

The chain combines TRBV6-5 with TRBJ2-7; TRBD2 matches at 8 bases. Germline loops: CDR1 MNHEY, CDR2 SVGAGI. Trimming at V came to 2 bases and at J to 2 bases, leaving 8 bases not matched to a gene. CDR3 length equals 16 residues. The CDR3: CASSYTPGTSTYEQYF. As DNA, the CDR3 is TGTGCCAGCAGTTACACCCCCGGGACTAGTACCTACGAGCAGTACTTC.

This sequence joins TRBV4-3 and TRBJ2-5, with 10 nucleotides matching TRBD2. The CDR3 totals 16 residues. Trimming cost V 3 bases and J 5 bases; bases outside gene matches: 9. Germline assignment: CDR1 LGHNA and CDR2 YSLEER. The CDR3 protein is CASSQSSGRFRETQYF. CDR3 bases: TGCGCCAGCAGCCAGTCTAGCGGGAGATTTCGGGAGACCCAGTACTTC.

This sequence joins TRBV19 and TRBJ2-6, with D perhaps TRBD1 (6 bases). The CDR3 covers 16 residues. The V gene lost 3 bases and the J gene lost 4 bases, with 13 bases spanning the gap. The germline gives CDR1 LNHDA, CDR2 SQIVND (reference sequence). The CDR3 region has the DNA TGTGCCAGTAGTATCAAGACAGGATCCGGGGCCAACGTCCTGACTTTC. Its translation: CASSIKTGSGANVLTF.

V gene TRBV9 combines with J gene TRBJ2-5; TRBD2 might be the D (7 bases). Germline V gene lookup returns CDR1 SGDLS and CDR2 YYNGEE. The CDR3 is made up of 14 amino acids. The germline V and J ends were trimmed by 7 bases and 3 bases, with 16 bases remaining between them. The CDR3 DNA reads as TGTGCCAGCGGGAGGGGGGACGTTAAAGAGACCCAGTACTTC. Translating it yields CASGRGDVKETQYF.

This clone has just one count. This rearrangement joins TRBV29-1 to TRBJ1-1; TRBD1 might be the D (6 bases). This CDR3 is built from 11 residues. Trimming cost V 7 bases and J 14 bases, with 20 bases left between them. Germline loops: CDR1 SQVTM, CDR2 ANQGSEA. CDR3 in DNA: TGCAGCGCCAGAGAGGGGCAGGGGTTCTTCTTT. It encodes CSAREGQGFFF.

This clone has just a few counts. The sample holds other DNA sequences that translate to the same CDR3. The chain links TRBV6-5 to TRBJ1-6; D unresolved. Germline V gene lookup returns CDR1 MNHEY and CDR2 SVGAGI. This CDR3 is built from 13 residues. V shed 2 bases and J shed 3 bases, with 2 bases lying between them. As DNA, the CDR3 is TGTGCCAGCAGTTACGACTATAATTCACCCCTCCACTTT. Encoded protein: CASSYDYNSPLHF.

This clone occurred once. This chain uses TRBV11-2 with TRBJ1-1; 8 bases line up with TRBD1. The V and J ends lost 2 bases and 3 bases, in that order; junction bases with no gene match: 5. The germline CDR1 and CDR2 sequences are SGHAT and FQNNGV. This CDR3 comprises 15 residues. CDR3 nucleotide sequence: TGTGCCAGCAGCTTACAGGGGGCGCGAGACACTGAAGCTTTCTTT. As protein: CASSLQGARDTEAFF. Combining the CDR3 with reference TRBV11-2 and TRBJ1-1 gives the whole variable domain EAGVAQSPRYKIIEKRQSVAFWCNPISGHATLYWYQQILGQGPKLLIQFQNNGVVDDSQLPKDRFSAERLKGVDSTLKIQPAKLEDSAVYLCASSLQGARDTEAFFGQGTRLTVV.

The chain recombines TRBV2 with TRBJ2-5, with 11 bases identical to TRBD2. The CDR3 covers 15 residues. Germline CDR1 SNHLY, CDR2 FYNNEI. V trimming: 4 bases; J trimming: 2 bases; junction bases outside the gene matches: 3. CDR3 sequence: CASSGTSGPQETQYF. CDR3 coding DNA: TGTGCCAGCAGTGGGACTAGCGGGCCTCAAGAGACCCAGTACTTC.

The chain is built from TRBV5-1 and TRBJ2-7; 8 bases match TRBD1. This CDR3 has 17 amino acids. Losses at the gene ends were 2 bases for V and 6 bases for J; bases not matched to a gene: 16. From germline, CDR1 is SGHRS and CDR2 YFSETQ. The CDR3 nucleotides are TGCGCCAGCAGCTTAGCACTGGGGGGACAGGAGGTTGTCGAGCAGTACTTC. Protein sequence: CASSLALGGQEVVEQYF.

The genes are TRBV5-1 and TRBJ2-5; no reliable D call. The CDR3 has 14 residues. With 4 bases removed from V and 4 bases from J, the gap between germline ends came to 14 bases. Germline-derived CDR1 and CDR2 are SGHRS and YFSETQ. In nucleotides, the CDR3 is TGCGCCAGCAGCCTGGTAGTGAGTGGAGAGACCCAGTACTTC. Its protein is CASSLVVSGETQYF.

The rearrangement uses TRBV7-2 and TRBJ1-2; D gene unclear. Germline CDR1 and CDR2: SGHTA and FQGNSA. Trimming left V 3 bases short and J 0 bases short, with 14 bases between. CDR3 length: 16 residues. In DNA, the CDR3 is TGTGCCAGCAGCTTGGAACCAGGACTAGCTAACTATGGCTACACCTTC. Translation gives CASSLEPGLANYGYTF.

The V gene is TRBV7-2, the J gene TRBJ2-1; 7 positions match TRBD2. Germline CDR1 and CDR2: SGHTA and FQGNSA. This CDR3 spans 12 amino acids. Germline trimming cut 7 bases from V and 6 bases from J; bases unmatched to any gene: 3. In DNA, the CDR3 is TGTGCCAGCAAGGGGAGGGTCAATGAGCAGTTCTTC. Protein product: CASKGRVNEQFF.

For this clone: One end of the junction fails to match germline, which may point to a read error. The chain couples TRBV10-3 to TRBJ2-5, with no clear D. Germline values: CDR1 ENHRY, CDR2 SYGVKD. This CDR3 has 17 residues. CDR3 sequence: CATSAAQRSAYQETQYF. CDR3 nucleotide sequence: TGTGCCACCAGTGCGGCCCAACGAAGCGCGTACCAAGAGACCCAGTACTTC.

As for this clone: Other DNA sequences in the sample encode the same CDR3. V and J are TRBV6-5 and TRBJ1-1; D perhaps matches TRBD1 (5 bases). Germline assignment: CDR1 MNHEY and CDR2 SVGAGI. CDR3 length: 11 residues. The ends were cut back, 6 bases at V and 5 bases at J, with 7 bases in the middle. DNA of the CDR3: TGTGCCAGCAGAACAGGAACTGAAGCTTTCTTT. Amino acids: CASRTGTEAFF.